This entry concerns a single T cell receptor (beta chain). The data originate from a study of PD-L1 blockade in urothelial cancer. Each individual provided 1 to 8 samples (taken pretreatment and on-treatment). Only in-frame clones appear in the TCRdb table, and some are missing; sequencing was by immunoSEQ multiplex PCR. The profile shows more than 85,000 clones, 90% to 95% of them singletons. The CDR3 has 15 amino acids. The ends lost 4 bases at V and 9 bases at J; junction bases unmatched: 11. Germline values: CDR1 GTSNPN, CDR2 SVGIG (reference sequence). The sample here was PBMCs, taken around atezolizumab (anti-PD-L1) treatment. This sequence joins TRBV30 and TRBJ2-3, with TRBD2 identical over 12 bases. This receptor was taken from a woman older than 75 with urothelial cancer. The CDR3 here is CAWTSLAGGPETQYF. The CDR3 DNA follows: TGTGCCTGGACCTCGCTAGCGGGAGGGCCCGAGACGCAGTATTTT.